This TCR beta chain was captured by sequencing in a study of T cells in Graves' hyperthyroidism and ophthalmopathy. With 3 bases removed from V and 7 bases from J, the gap between germline ends came to 12 bases. This CDR3 region has 13 residues. Germline V CDR1 and CDR2: LNHDA, SQIVND (reference sequence). Criteria for exclusion of patients were uncontrolled infection, other autoimmune disease, pregnancy or lactation. Clinical symptoms, serum thyroxine, TRAb, thyroid ultrasound and orbital computed tomography informed diagnoses. Each 10 ml fresh peripheral blood draw supplied the PBMCs. This clonotype was found a few times. The source material, RNA transcripts, was used to amplify TCR beta CDR3 regions. Carried out on the TCR CDR3, a first-round RT-PCR used the HTBI primer set. TCRdb reanalysed the multiplex PCR reads using MiXCR and keeps one entry per CDR3 protein. The sample shows around 190,000 distinct CDR3 sequences, about a sixth of them seen only once.

The material sequenced was blood. This sequence was found in a woman in her forties or fifties with Graves' hyperthyroidism. The chain uses TRBV19 and TRBJ1-1, with a weak D call TRBD1 (5 bases). CDR3 nucleotides: TGTGCCAGTAGTATCTGGGGCACCGATGAAGCTTTCTTT. The encoded protein is CASSIWGTDEAFF.